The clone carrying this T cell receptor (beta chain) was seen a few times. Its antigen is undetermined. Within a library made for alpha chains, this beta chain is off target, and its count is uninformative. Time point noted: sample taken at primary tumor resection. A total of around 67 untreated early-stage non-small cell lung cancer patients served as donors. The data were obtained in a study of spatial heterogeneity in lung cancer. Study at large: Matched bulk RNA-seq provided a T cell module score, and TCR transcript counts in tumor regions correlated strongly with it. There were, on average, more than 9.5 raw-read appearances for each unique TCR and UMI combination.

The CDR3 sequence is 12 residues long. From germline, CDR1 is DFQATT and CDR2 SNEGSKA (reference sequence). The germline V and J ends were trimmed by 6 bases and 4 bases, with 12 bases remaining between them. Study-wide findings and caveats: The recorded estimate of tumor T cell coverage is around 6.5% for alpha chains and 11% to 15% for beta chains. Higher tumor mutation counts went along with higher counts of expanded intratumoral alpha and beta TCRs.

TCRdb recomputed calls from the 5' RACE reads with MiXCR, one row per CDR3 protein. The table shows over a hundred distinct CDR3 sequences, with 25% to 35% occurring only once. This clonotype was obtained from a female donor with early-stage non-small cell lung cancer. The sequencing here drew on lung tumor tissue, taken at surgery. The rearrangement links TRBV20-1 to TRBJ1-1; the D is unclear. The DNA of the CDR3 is TGCAGTGCCAGACAAGGGCCCACTGAAGCTTTCTTT. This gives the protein CSARQGPTEAFF.